Listed below are T cell receptor beta chains from one sample, sequenced in a study of T cells in Graves' hyperthyroidism and ophthalmopathy. MiXCR, run by TCRdb on the multiplex PCR reads, gives a single entry per CDR3 protein. The sample lists 330,000 or so distinct CDR3 sequences; 15% to 20% were seen once. Material for sequencing was blood. Source of these receptors: a woman in her 40s with Graves' ophthalmopathy. Both conserved end residues are part of each CDR3. Fields, in order: CDR3 protein, V gene.

CASSQDRLSGANVLTF | TRBV4-1
CASSQGQGASYGYTF | TRBV3-1
CATRGQISGNTIYF | TRBV15
CSASRLAGRQETQYF | TRBV20-1
CASSHAGTHGTGELFF | TRBV27
CASSQDLEQASQPQHF | TRBV4-1
CASSPGTGLSTDTQYF | TRBV12-3/TRBV12-4
CASKRQGFYEQYF | TRBV10-1
CASSLYLGGTSSYEQYF | TRBV11-2
CASSLGSRPEDTQYF | TRBV5-1
CASSLIRRQGLGYTF | TRBV28